This T cell receptor beta chain was identified in a study of human T cells and chemical hapten exposure. This clonotype was observed a few times. TCRdb recomputed calls from the RACE reads with MiXCR, one row per CDR3 protein. The sample has tens of thousands of distinct CDR3 sequences; under 13% are singletons. Specified time point: patch test 2, 6 weeks after DPC sensitization. Treatment indicated: therapeutic diphenylcyclopropenone sensitization with weekly scalp DPC. Unseparated into fractions, whole blood served as the source from which total RNA was extracted. The source is a woman in her forties or fifties with alopecia areata. Some clones in this sample may be carry-over from other donors' samples. The sequenced sample was whole blood, obtained in connection with sensitization to the hapten diphenylcyclopropenone (DPC).

The CDR3, as DNA: TGCAGCGTTTTGGGGCAGGGCAATTCCGTCAAAGACTATGGCTACACCTTC. It specifies CSVLGQGNSVKDYGYTF. The rearrangement joins TRBV29-1 to TRBJ1-2, with a weak D call TRBD1 (5 bases). The CDR3 is 17 residues long. The ends were cut back, 5 bases at V and 3 bases at J, with 25 bases in the middle. Germline V CDR1 and CDR2: SQVTM, ANQGSEA.